The 27 T cell receptor beta chains below were found in one sample sequenced in a study of cytomegalovirus exposure and HLA in healthy donors. Primers included in the PCR were 60 Vbeta and 13 Jbeta primers. Profiled with immunoSEQ multiplex PCR; TCRdb holds only in-frame clones, not every one. The sample lists roughly 150,000 clones; approximately 78% were seen once. The sample taken for sequencing was PBMCs. These receptors were obtained from a girl aged 2-10 years in good health and CMV-seropositive.

V is TRBV7-3 and J is TRBJ2-1; 11 bases match TRBD2. Unmatched junction bases numbered 13, after V lost 2 bases and J lost 4 bases. This CDR3 is 19 amino acids long. Germline V lookup: CDR1 SGHTA, CDR2 FQGTGA. This chain's CDR3 is CASSLAGTSGQTPYNEQFF. The CDR3 region has the DNA TGTGCCAGCAGCTTAGCTGGGACTAGCGGTCAAACCCCATACAATGAGCAGTTCTTC. Variable domain in full (rest from reference TRBV7-3 and TRBJ2-1): GAGVSQTPSNKVTEKGKYVELRCDPISGHTALYWYRQSLGQGPEFLIYFQGTGAADDSGLPNDRFFAVRPEGSVSTLKIQRTERGDSAVYLCASSLAGTSGQTPYNEQFFGPGTRLTVL.

The V and J genes are TRBV30 and TRBJ1-1; 11 nucleotides match TRBD1. With 2 bases clipped from V and 5 bases from J, the junction kept 10 bases outside the gene matches. CDR3 length: 16 amino acids. The germline V gene encodes CDR1 GTSNPN and CDR2 SVGIG (reference sequence). CDR3 loop: CAWSPGDRGSRTEAFF. DNA for the CDR3: TGTGCCTGGAGTCCAGGGGACAGGGGGAGCAGGACTGAAGCTTTCTTT.

V is TRBV7-3 and J is TRBJ1-1; 8 nucleotides agree with TRBD1. Germline loops: CDR1 SGHTA, CDR2 FQGTGA. The CDR3 sequence is 15 residues long. The junction had 10 bases not matched to a gene; V was cut back by 2 bases and J by 8 bases. The CDR3 loop is CASSLGAGGEWEAFF. CDR3 bases: TGTGCCAGCAGCTTAGGGGCAGGGGGCGAGTGGGAAGCTTTCTTT.

This clone has only a few counts. The V gene is TRBV2, the J gene TRBJ2-7, with 8 bases lining up with TRBD1. J gave up 7 bases and V 3 bases, and 11 bases lay outside the gene matches. The CDR3 loop spans 15 amino acids. Germline CDR1 and CDR2: SNHLY and FYNNEI. CDR3 amino acids: CASSEMTGDLGEQYF. The CDR3 DNA sequence: TGTGCCAGCAGTGAGATGACAGGGGATTTGGGAGAGCAGTACTTC.

This chain links TRBV14 with TRBJ2-7; no clear D gene. This CDR3 spans 13 amino acids. Germline loops: CDR1 SGHDN, CDR2 FVKESK. V was cut by 1 base and J by 3 bases, with 7 bases left in between. CDR3 loop: CASSQGAGYEQYF. CDR3 DNA: TGTGCCAGCAGCCAAGGGGCAGGCTACGAGCAGTACTTC.

The chain joins TRBV6-6 to TRBJ1-5; 10 bases are a match to TRBD1. CDR3 length equals 15 residues. Germline CDR1 is MNHNY and CDR2 is SVGAGI (reference sequence). V was pared by 6 bases and J by 5 bases, with 7 bases of the junction left unmatched. The CDR3 coding sequence is TGTGCCAGCAGCGGGAAGGGACAGGGGTATCAGCCCCAGCATTTT. This sequence encodes CASSGKGQGYQPQHF.

V is TRBV2 and J is TRBJ2-1, with TRBD2 matching 8 bases. Germline V CDR1 and CDR2: SNHLY, FYNNEI. This CDR3 is 14 amino acids long. Losses at the gene ends were 3 bases for V and 13 bases for J; bases not matched to a gene: 11. CDR3 residues: CASSEASGSYFQFF. In DNA, the CDR3 is TGTGCCAGCAGTGAGGCTAGCGGGTCTTATTTTCAGTTCTTC.

The chain employs TRBV5-8 and TRBJ2-7, with D maybe TRBD2 (6 bases). Germline V gene lookup returns CDR1 SGHTS and CDR2 YDEGEE. V shed 4 bases and J shed 6 bases, with 17 bases lying between them. The CDR3 covers 14 residues. CDR3 in DNA: TGTGCCAGCAGCCAGGAGGGAGTCGAAGGCGAGCAGTACTTC. Protein: CASSQEGVEGEQYF. The whole variable domain, filled in from reference TRBV5-8 and TRBJ2-7, reads EAGVTQSPTHLIKTRGQQATLRCSPISGHTSVYWYQQALGLGLQFLLWYDEGEERNRGNFPPRFSGRQFPNYSSELNVNALELEDSALYLCASSQEGVEGEQYFGPGTRLTVT.

The sample holds one count of this clone. The J gene is TRBJ2-1, the V gene TRBV28; tentative D call: TRBD1 (5 bases). Germline V CDR1 and CDR2: MDHEN, SYDVKM. V was clipped by 5 bases and J by 2 bases, with 10 bases between them. The CDR3 has 14 residues. CDR3: CASSLVGPYNEQFF. DNA of the CDR3: TGTGCCAGCAGTCTAGTGGGGCCCTACAATGAGCAGTTCTTC.

The chain is built from TRBV6-1 and TRBJ2-2; D is possibly TRBD2 (6 bases). The CDR3 runs to 14 residues. V shed 3 bases and J shed 2 bases, with 7 bases lying between them. Germline loops: CDR1 MNHNS, CDR2 SASEGT. The CDR3 sequence: CASSDGSNTGELFF. CDR3 nucleotide sequence: TGTGCCAGCAGTGACGGGAGCAACACCGGGGAGCTGTTTTTT.

This clone was counted a single time. The chain combines TRBV5-6 with TRBJ2-3, with 8 bases lining up with TRBD2. V shed 5 bases, J shed 2 bases, and the junction held 7 bases outside the gene matches. CDR1 and CDR2 (germline): SGHDT, YYEEEE. The CDR3 totals 15 residues. The CDR3 protein is CASRGTRGFTDTQYF. The CDR3 DNA sequence: TGTGCCAGCAGGGGGACTAGGGGGTTCACAGATACGCAGTATTTT.

This clone was observed once. The chain is built from TRBV9 and TRBJ1-1; possibly TRBD1 for D (5 bases). Germline values: CDR1 SGDLS, CDR2 YYNGEE. The CDR3 runs 14 residues. V shed 5 bases and J shed 3 bases, with 14 bases lying between them. CDR3 nucleotides: TGTGCCAGCAGTGGGCCGGGACTGTACACTGAAGCTTTCTTT. This encodes CASSGPGLYTEAFF.

The chain joins TRBV28 to TRBJ2-7, with TRBD2 identical over 7 bases. V gave up 6 bases and J gave up 0 bases; unmatched junction bases: 5. Germline V gene lookup returns CDR1 MDHEN and CDR2 SYDVKM. The CDR3 runs to 14 residues. DNA for the CDR3: TGTGCCAGCAGGCCAGCGGGGTCCTCCTACGAGCAGTACTTC. Protein: CASRPAGSSYEQYF.

Only one count was recorded for this clone. The chain couples TRBV7-3 to TRBJ1-2, with 10 nucleotides matching TRBD1. After removal of 4 bases from V and 8 bases from J, the junction contained 10 bases not matched to a gene. The germline V gene encodes CDR1 SGHTA and CDR2 FQGTGA. CDR3 length: 15 amino acids. The CDR3 nucleotides read TGTGCCAGCAGCTCAATTCGGACAGGGGGGAAAGGCTACACCTTC. Translating gives CASSSIRTGGKGYTF.

The count of this clone is one. This rearrangement joins TRBV11-2 to TRBJ2-1; 8 positions match TRBD2. The CDR3 runs 15 residues. Germline CDR1 reads SGHAT; CDR2 reads FQNNGV. After removal of 5 bases from V and 7 bases from J, the junction contained 10 bases not matched to a gene. CDR3 in DNA: TGTGCCAGCAGCCTCATAGCGGGAAGTCGTAATGAGCAGTTCTTC. Amino acids: CASSLIAGSRNEQFF. The variable domain in full, with the rest retrieved from reference TRBV11-2 and TRBJ2-1, is EAGVAQSPRYKIIEKRQSVAFWCNPISGHATLYWYQQILGQGPKLLIQFQNNGVVDDSQLPKDRFSAERLKGVDSTLKIQPAKLEDSAVYLCASSLIAGSRNEQFFGPGTRLTVL.

Here the CDR3 DNA reads TGTGCCAGCAGCCTGGGCTGGACAGATACGCAGTATTTT. Translating gives CASSLGWTDTQYF. The rearrangement joins TRBV28 to TRBJ2-3; D call uncertain. The CDR3 covers 13 residues. Trimming removed 6 bases from V and 3 bases from J, with 10 bases in between. Germline values: CDR1 MDHEN, CDR2 SYDVKM.

V is TRBV6-1 and J is TRBJ1-4; D gene unclear. The CDR3 runs to 13 residues. V lost 5 bases, J lost 8 bases, and 12 bases lay in between. The germline V gene has CDR1 MNHNS and CDR2 SASEGT. The DNA for the CDR3 is TGTGCCAGCAGTTCATTCCCGAGGGAAAAACTGTTTTTT. Its translation is CASSSFPREKLFF.

V usage is TRBV5-4 and J usage is TRBJ2-4; D remains ambiguous. Germline CDR1 and CDR2: SGHNT and YYREEE (reference sequence). The CDR3 has 13 amino acids. V was pared by 0 bases and J by 5 bases, with 6 bases between. CDR3 sequence: CASSLVSQNIQYF. DNA for the CDR3: TGTGCCAGCAGCTTGGTCTCCCAAAACATTCAGTACTTC. The full variable domain, completed using reference TRBV5-4 and TRBJ2-4, is ETGVTQSPTHLIKTRGQQVTLRCSSQSGHNTVSWYQQALGQGPQFIFQYYREEENGRGNFPPRFSGLQFPNYSSELNVNALELDDSALYLCASSLVSQNIQYFGAGTRLSVL.

The chain links TRBV15 to TRBJ2-7; 13 nucleotides line up with TRBD2. This CDR3 is built from 16 residues. From germline, CDR1 is LNHNV and CDR2 YYDKDF (reference sequence). V gave up 3 bases and J gave up 6 bases; unmatched junction bases: 8. In nucleotides, the CDR3 is TGTGCCACCAGCAGGGACGGACTAGCGGGAGATAGCGAGCAGTACTTC. Encoded protein: CATSRDGLAGDSEQYF.

This rearrangement joins TRBV27 to TRBJ1-4; maybe TRBD1 (6 bases). The CDR3 is 15 amino acids. Germline values: CDR1 MNHEY, CDR2 SMNVEV (reference sequence). V lost 2 bases, J lost 0 bases, and 7 bases lay in between. In nucleotides, the CDR3 is TGTGCCAGCAGTTTAAACAGGGCAACTAATGAAAAACTGTTTTTT. It translates to CASSLNRATNEKLFF.

The chain is built from TRBV10-3 and TRBJ1-1; D perhaps matches TRBD1 (5 bases). Germline values: CDR1 ENHRY, CDR2 SYGVKD. V gave up 0 bases and J gave up 6 bases, with 14 bases separating them. This CDR3 region has 15 residues. The DNA of the CDR3 is TGTGCCATCAGTGAGTCGGCTAGTACAGGAGCTGAAGCTTTCTTT. Translation: CAISESASTGAEAFF.

The CDR3 DNA reads as TGTGCCAGCAGCTCCACGAACACCGGGGAGCTGTTTTTT. It translates to CASSSTNTGELFF. The chain employs TRBV5-8 and TRBJ2-2; D is uncertain. Germline CDR1 is SGHTS and CDR2 is YDEGEE. Trimming took off 3 bases at V and 0 bases at J, with 3 bases between the two ends. There are 13 residues in the CDR3.

This chain links TRBV4-1 with TRBJ2-5, with TRBD2 matching over 7 bases. The CDR3 length is 17 residues. Per germline, CDR1 MGHRA and CDR2 YSYEKL. Trimming cost V 0 bases and J 0 bases; bases outside gene matches: 7. The CDR3, as DNA: TGCGCCAGCAGCCAAGAATCAGGACTAGGCTACCAAGAGACCCAGTACTTC. Translated, it gives CASSQESGLGYQETQYF.

The chain links TRBV5-1 to TRBJ2-2, with D unresolved. The V end was cut by 5 bases, the J end by 1 base, with 3 bases between. Germline V gene sequence: CDR1 SGHRS, CDR2 YFSETQ. The CDR3 has 12 residues. The CDR3 DNA reads as TGCGCCAGCAGGCGGAACACCGGGGAGCTGTTTTTT. This translates into CASRRNTGELFF.

This chain uses TRBV5-1 with TRBJ2-5; D remains unclear. Germline CDR1 is SGHRS and CDR2 is YFSETQ. The CDR3 has 12 amino acids. Trimming removed 0 bases at V and 4 bases at J, with 4 bases between. The CDR3 DNA reads as TGCGCCAGCAGCTTGGGGGCAGAGACCCAGTACTTC. Its protein product is CASSLGAETQYF.

CDR3 nucleotides: TGTGCCAGCAGCTTTGGACCACAGGGGCGCGGCACTGAAGCTTTCTTT. This translates into CASSFGPQGRGTEAFF. The chain has TRBV5-8 and TRBJ1-1; TRBD1 agrees at 7 bases. Germline loops: CDR1 SGHTS, CDR2 YDEGEE. This CDR3 region has 16 residues. The ends lost 2 bases at V and 4 bases at J; junction bases unmatched: 11.

Here the CDR3 DNA reads TGTGCCTGGAGCGCAGGGATAACCACTGAAGCTTTCTTT. This translates into CAWSAGITTEAFF. The genes are TRBV30 and TRBJ1-1; D is possibly TRBD1 (5 bases). There are 13 residues in the CDR3. V shed 3 bases and J shed 4 bases, with 12 bases lying between them. Germline assignment: CDR1 GTSNPN and CDR2 SVGIG (reference sequence).